This entry concerns a single TCR beta chain. Reanalyzing the 5' RACE reads, TCRdb keeps one entry per CDR3 protein, without DNA. This sample contains about 460,000 distinct CDR3 sequences. This record belongs to a study of T cells expressing NK-cell markers. This CDR3 contains 16 residues. Germline loops: CDR1 KGHDR, CDR2 SFDVKD. The receptor's source is a woman aged 50 to 60 in good health. Sequenced input: blood T cells: a sorted CD56 or NKG2C T cell subset, CD4+ or CD8+ T cells, or bulk PBMC T cells (not recorded which). This rearrangement joins TRBV24-1 to TRBJ2-7; TCRdb lists TRBD2, though no DNA is available to test this call. CDR3 amino acids: CATSPSGLAGPYEQYF.